This TCR beta chain was captured in a study of T cells in Graves' hyperthyroidism and ophthalmopathy. On the study more broadly: Any treatment followed the collection of peripheral blood at initial diagnosis.

Stable Graves' hyperthyroidism meant no ophthalmopathy progression within 18 months. Recently diagnosed hyperthyroidism of less than 2 months' duration affected patients aged 18 to 65. Study-wide results and limits: Before onset, by a median of about seven months, the model predicted ophthalmopathy.

Germline lookup yields CDR1 SGHRS and CDR2 YFSETQ. This CDR3 is 13 amino acids long. The ends were cut back, 0 bases at V and 7 bases at J, with 8 bases in the middle. Amplification of TCR beta CDR3 regions used RNA as the template. A first-round RT-PCR of the TCR CDR3 used the HTBI primer set. MiXCR, applied by TCRdb to the multiplex PCR reads, yields one record per CDR3 protein. The sample carries over 500,000 distinct CDR3 sequences, around 13% recorded once. The table lists this clonotype with a few counts. As yet, its antigen is unknown. The material sequenced was blood. This sequence originates from a woman between 35 and 50 years old with Graves' hyperthyroidism. V usage is TRBV5-1 and J usage is TRBJ1-5; D is unresolved. Here the CDR3 reads CASSLGPQQPQHF. Written as DNA, the CDR3 is TGCGCCAGCAGCTTGGGGCCGCAGCAGCCCCAGCATTTT.